These 31 T cell receptor beta chains were all obtained from the same sample, sequenced in a study of T cell responses to AZD1222 COVID-19 vaccine (dated by TCRdb to the early 2020s). The time point label here, explained by the study, means: about 28 days (+/-7) after the second vaccine dose. Libraries were made using the immunoSEQ multiplex PCR assay. As stored in TCRdb, this immuneACCESS dataset retains in-frame rearrangements with V and J assigned. A fraction of the clones does not appear; measured against another copy, unresolved V genes explain less than half of the discrepancy, and the remainder lacks a known reason. The sample has more than 65,000 clones on record, 70% to 90% of them singletons. Clones ranked in the top ten supply 3.4% of the sample. The material sequenced was peripheral blood, taken 28 days after the second AZD1222 dose. The receptors stem from an adult who received the AZD1222 COVID-19 vaccine.

V and J are TRBV3-1 (or the pseudogene TRBV3-2) and TRBJ1-2; possible D gene TRBD1, 5 bases. CDR1 and CDR2 from the germline V gene are LGHDT and YNNKEL (reference sequence). The ends were cut back, 3 bases at V and 6 bases at J, with 11 bases in the middle. The CDR3 is 13 amino acids. CDR3 DNA sequence: TGTGCCAGCAGCCAGGGCAGGGCGGATGGCTACACCTTC. This gives the protein CASSQGRADGYTF.

The chain carries TRBV2 and TRBJ1-6; a possible D gene is TRBD1 (5 bases). The germline V and J ends were trimmed by 7 bases and 9 bases, with 16 bases remaining between them. Germline lookup yields CDR1 SNHLY and CDR2 FYNNEI. The CDR3 consists of 14 residues. Here the CDR3 DNA reads TGTGCCAGCACCACTGGGACCCGCTCTTCACCCCTCCACTTT. It yields the protein CASTTGTRSSPLHF.

The chain links TRBV19 to TRBJ2-7; TRBD1 is a possible D gene (6 bases). The CDR3 is 16 residues long. V shed 4 bases and J shed 3 bases, with 19 bases lying between them. Germline CDR1 reads LNHDA; CDR2 reads SQIVND (reference sequence). The CDR3 sequence: CASSNQRDTGFYEQYF. CDR3 nucleotide sequence: TGTGCCAGTAGTAACCAGAGGGACACCGGGTTCTACGAGCAGTACTTC.

This rearrangement joins TRBV23-1 to TRBJ2-5, with D unresolved. TRBV23-1 is classed as an ORF, of uncertain function. Trimming cost V 4 bases and J 5 bases, with 11 bases left between them. This CDR3 spans 13 amino acids. The CDR3 DNA is TGCGCCAGCAGTCCCAGTGGTGGGGAGACCCAGTACTTC. Protein sequence: CASSPSGGETQYF.

The J gene is TRBJ2-7, the V gene TRBV24-1; D is undetermined. Trimming left V 3 bases short and J 6 bases short, with 17 bases between. This CDR3 has 15 amino acids. The germline V gene has CDR1 KGHDR and CDR2 SFDVKD. CDR3 DNA: TGTGCCACCAGTGATCCCGAGGATGCTAGGGTCGAGCAGTACTTC. This translates into CATSDPEDARVEQYF.

V and J are TRBV28 and TRBJ2-7; D possibly corresponds to TRBD2 (6 bases). V was pared by 7 bases and J by 0 bases, with 10 bases between. Germline V CDR1 and CDR2: MDHEN, SYDVKM. CDR3 length: 13 amino acids. The CDR3 loop is CASTPRDSYEQYF. The DNA of the CDR3 is TGTGCCAGCACCCCGCGGGACTCCTACGAGCAGTACTTC.

The sample holds a few counts of this clone. The chain couples TRBV6-4 to TRBJ2-1, with 8 bases matching TRBD2. Germline trimming cut 0 bases from V and 7 bases from J; bases unmatched to any gene: 5. The CDR3 extends over 15 amino acids. Germline V CDR1 and CDR2: MRHNA, SNTAGT. CDR3: CASSDSAGVVNEQFF. The CDR3 DNA is TGTGCCAGCAGTGACTCAGCGGGGGTAGTGAATGAGCAGTTCTTC.

This chain links TRBV6-5 with TRBJ1-1, with 8 nucleotides matching TRBD1. CDR1 is MNHEY, CDR2 SVGAGI, per germline. With V trimmed by 4 bases and J by 5 bases, 9 bases remained unmatched. The CDR3 length is 15 residues. The CDR3 spells CASSWTGRVETEAFF. CDR3 in DNA: TGTGCCAGCAGTTGGACAGGGCGGGTCGAAACTGAAGCTTTCTTT.

The V call is TRBV6-5, the J call TRBJ1-6; weak D call: TRBD1 (5 bases). Germline V CDR1 and CDR2: MNHEY, SVGAGI. Between the trimmed V and J ends, which lost 2 bases and 7 bases, there was a span of 15 bases. The CDR3 loop spans 16 amino acids. The CDR3 sequence: CASSYGAGLGNSPLHF. In nucleotides, the CDR3 is TGTGCCAGCAGTTACGGGGCAGGGTTGGGAAATTCACCCCTCCACTTT.

The chain carries TRBV9 and TRBJ1-3; TRBD1 is a possible D gene (5 bases). Germline-derived CDR1 and CDR2 are SGDLS and YYNGEE. With 0 bases removed from V and 2 bases from J, the gap between germline ends came to 9 bases. The CDR3 loop spans 15 amino acids. The DNA of the CDR3 is TGTGCCAGCAGCGTAGCGGGGCAGGCTGGAAACACCATATATTTT. Protein sequence: CASSVAGQAGNTIYF.

The rearrangement links TRBV11-2 to TRBJ1-1, with TRBD1 identical over 9 bases. After removal of 2 bases from V and 10 bases from J, the junction contained 5 bases not matched to a gene. Germline V gene lookup returns CDR1 SGHAT and CDR2 FQNNGV. The CDR3 covers 13 residues. The CDR3 DNA is TGTGCCAGCAGCTTAAGTTCGGACAGGGGAGCTTTCTTT. Protein product: CASSLSSDRGAFF.

The rearrangement uses TRBV9 and TRBJ2-2; no definite D call. V lost 6 bases and J lost 1, with 7 bases in between. This CDR3 has 13 residues. Germline V gives CDR1 SGDLS, CDR2 YYNGEE. CDR3 bases: TGTGCCAGCAAGGCAGGGAACACCGGGGAGCTGTTTTTT. It translates to CASKAGNTGELFF. The whole variable domain, filled in from reference TRBV9 and TRBJ2-2, reads DSGVTQTPKHLITATGQRVTLRCSPRSGDLSVYWYQQSLDQGLQFLIQYYNGEERAKGNILERFSAQQFPDLHSELNLSSLELGDSALYFCASKAGNTGELFFGEGSRLTVL.

The genes are TRBV19 and TRBJ2-3; TRBD2 matches 13 bases. Per germline, CDR1 LNHDA and CDR2 SQIVND (reference sequence). There are 17 residues in the CDR3. V was clipped by 5 bases and J by 2 bases; unmatched bases: 7. For the CDR3, the DNA is TGTGCCAGTAGTGTTCGACTAGCGGGAGGCACCACAGATACGCAGTATTTT. This encodes CASSVRLAGGTTDTQYF.

Turning to this clone: An end of the junction does not agree with germline; a read error may underlie this. The chain uses TRBV6-2 or TRBV6-3 and TRBJ2-5; 15 bases match TRBD2. Germline CDR1 is MNHEY and CDR2 is SVGEGT. The CDR3 sequence is 16 residues long. DNA for the CDR3: TGTGCCAGCAGCTACTTGGGACTAGCGGGAGGAGAGACCCAGTACTTC. Protein product: CASSYLGLAGGETQYF.

CDR3 DNA: TGTGCCAGCAGCTCCTCAGTGGGGGTAGGGACTGAAGCTTTCTTT. It codes for CASSSSVGVGTEAFF. The chain recombines TRBV7-6 with TRBJ1-1; TRBD1 might be the D (5 bases). Germline lookup yields CDR1 SGHVS and CDR2 FNYEAQ. Trimming shortened V by 4 bases and J by 5 bases, and 17 bases separated the two germline ends. The CDR3 totals 15 residues.

The V and J genes are TRBV7-9 and TRBJ2-3; 7 nucleotides line up with TRBD1. Germline V gene lookup returns CDR1 SEHNR and CDR2 FQNEAQ (reference sequence). V lost 2 bases to trimming and J lost 2 bases; unmatched junction nucleotides: 4. The CDR3 is made up of 15 amino acids. CDR3 loop: CASSLIGTDTDTQYF. The CDR3 nucleotides read TGTGCCAGCAGCTTAATCGGGACAGACACAGATACGCAGTATTTT.

V gene TRBV29-1 combines with J gene TRBJ2-5; possible D gene TRBD2, 7 bases. This CDR3 has 13 residues. Germline V CDR1 and CDR2: SQVTM, ANQGSEA. Trimming removed 7 bases from V and 5 bases from J, with 17 bases in between. DNA for the CDR3: TGCAGCGCCAAACGGGGGGCGGTTGAGACCCAGTACTTC. It encodes CSAKRGAVETQYF.

The rearrangement joins TRBV14 to TRBJ2-1; D perhaps matches TRBD1 (6 bases). In germline, CDR1 is SGHDN, CDR2 FVKESK. This CDR3 has 15 residues. V was trimmed by 6 bases and J by 2 bases, leaving 14 bases between them. The CDR3: CASSQLGGPYNEQFF. As DNA, the CDR3 is TGTGCCAGCAGTCAACTTGGGGGCCCCTACAATGAGCAGTTCTTC. The entire variable domain, with the rest obtained from reference TRBV14 and TRBJ2-1, is as follows: EAGVTQFPSHSVIEKGQTVTLRCDPISGHDNLYWYRRVMGKEIKFLLHFVKESKQDESGMPNNRFLAERTGGTYSTLKVQPAELEDSGVYFCASSQLGGPYNEQFFGPGTRLTVL.

The chain uses TRBV5-8 and TRBJ2-7; D unresolved. The CDR3 covers 10 residues. Germline CDR1 and CDR2: SGHTS and YDEGEE. Trimming pared 4 bases from V and 3 bases from J, leaving 2 bases between. CDR3 in amino acids: CASSVYEQYF. CDR3 coding DNA: TGTGCCAGCAGCGTCTACGAGCAGTACTTC. The full variable domain, completed using reference TRBV5-8 and TRBJ2-7, is EAGVTQSPTHLIKTRGQQATLRCSPISGHTSVYWYQQALGLGLQFLLWYDEGEERNRGNFPPRFSGRQFPNYSSELNVNALELEDSALYLCASSVYEQYFGPGTRLTVT.

The genes are TRBV2 and TRBJ2-7; perhaps TRBD2 as D (5 bases). Looked up from germline, CDR1 is SNHLY and CDR2 is FYNNEI. The CDR3 totals 13 residues. Trimming stripped 3 bases from V and 6 bases from J, with 12 bases between. The CDR3 bases are TGTGCCAGCAGTGACGAGCTAGCTACCGAGCAGTACTTC. Residues: CASSDELATEQYF.

This chain links TRBV12-3 or TRBV12-4 with TRBJ1-2; 7 bases align to TRBD1. The CDR3 has 13 amino acids. Trimming at V came to 5 bases and at J to 8 bases, leaving 8 bases not matched to a gene. CDR3 sequence reads: CASSRNRGEGYTF. CDR3 DNA: TGTGCCAGCAGTCGAAACAGGGGTGAGGGCTACACCTTC.

The CDR3 DNA reads TGTGCCACCAGCAGAGATCGAGGGGATCAAGAGACCCAGTACTTC. It codes for CATSRDRGDQETQYF. The V and J genes are TRBV15 and TRBJ2-5, with D perhaps TRBD1 or TRBD2 (5 bases each). The CDR3 spans 15 residues. Per the germline V gene, CDR1 is LNHNV and CDR2 is YYDKDF (reference sequence). V was pared by 0 bases and J by 2 bases, with 10 bases between.

The chain couples TRBV7-3 to TRBJ2-1; the D is unclear. The CDR3 runs 14 residues. With 6 bases removed from V and 4 bases from J, the gap between germline ends came to 13 bases. Germline V gives CDR1 SGHTA, CDR2 FQGTGA. The CDR3 coding sequence is TGTGCCAGCAGTGATCGGCCGATGTACAATGAGCAGTTCTTC. Translating it yields CASSDRPMYNEQFF.

V is TRBV9 and J is TRBJ1-4, with 11 bases aligning to TRBD1. J gave up 8 bases and V 0 bases, and 6 bases lay outside the gene matches. The CDR3 length is 16 residues. Germline V gives CDR1 SGDLS, CDR2 YYNGEE. This CDR3 reads CASSVAPGQGEEKLFF. The DNA of the CDR3 is TGTGCCAGCAGCGTAGCCCCGGGACAGGGGGAGGAAAAACTGTTTTTT.

This sequence joins TRBV4-2 and TRBJ2-7; 11 nucleotides agree with TRBD2. The CDR3 contains 15 residues. After removal of 3 bases from V and 0 bases from J, the junction contained 1 base not matched to a gene. Germline CDR1 LGHNA, CDR2 YNFKEQ. CDR3 amino acids: CASSQTSGNSYEQYF. The DNA for the CDR3 is TGTGCCAGCAGCCAGACTAGCGGGAACTCCTACGAGCAGTACTTC.

Only one count was recorded for this clone. The chain combines TRBV24-1 with TRBJ1-2; D uncertain. CDR1 and CDR2 from the germline V gene are KGHDR and SFDVKD. V lost 3 bases and J 4 bases, leaving 8 bases between the germline ends. The CDR3 runs to 13 residues. CDR3 nucleotides: TGTGCCACCAGTGATGGTCGGATCTATGGCTACACCTTC. This codes for CATSDGRIYGYTF.

This clone came up a few times. The chain couples TRBV10-3 to TRBJ2-5; 8 bases are shared with TRBD1. The CDR3 is 13 amino acids. The ends lost 10 bases at V and 4 bases at J; junction bases unmatched: 8. Germline V gene data show CDR1 as ENHRY and CDR2 as SYGVKD. The CDR3, as DNA: TGTGCCAGCAGGGGGCGCCTGGGAGAGACCCAGTACTTC. Its protein is CASRGRLGETQYF.

Only a few counts were recorded for this clone. The J gene is TRBJ2-1, the V gene TRBV11-3; 7 positions match TRBD2. CDR1 and CDR2 (germline): SGHNT, YENEEA. J gave up 7 bases and V 0 bases, and 6 bases lay outside the gene matches. The CDR3 loop spans 15 amino acids. The CDR3 DNA reads TGTGCCAGCAGCTTAGAGGGGGGAGGGCGGAATGAGCAGTTCTTC. It encodes CASSLEGGGRNEQFF.

V and J are TRBV28 and TRBJ1-5; D is possibly TRBD1 (5 bases). This CDR3 region has 16 residues. Germline V gene sequence: CDR1 MDHEN, CDR2 SYDVKM. Trimming pared 3 bases from V and 0 bases from J, leaving 12 bases between. Here the CDR3 reads CASSLRGRYSNQPQHF. The CDR3 bases are TGTGCCAGCAGTTTGAGGGGACGGTATAGCAATCAGCCCCAGCATTTT.

V is TRBV5-1 and J is TRBJ2-2; D not resolved. V was cut by 0 bases and J by 0 bases, with 12 bases left in between. Germline-derived CDR1 and CDR2 are SGHRS and YFSETQ. CDR3 size: 17 residues. CDR3 region: CASSLAPETANTGELFF. CDR3 sequence (DNA): TGCGCCAGCAGCTTGGCCCCAGAAACCGCGAACACCGGGGAGCTGTTTTTT.

This sequence joins TRBV18 and TRBJ1-1; a weak D match, TRBD1 (5 bases). V lost 1 base and J lost 1, with 13 bases in between. CDR3 size: 16 residues. Germline loops: CDR1 KGHSH, CDR2 LQKENI. This CDR3 is CASSPRAGSGNTEAFF. Written as DNA, the CDR3 is TGTGCCAGCTCACCACGGGCAGGGTCAGGGAACACTGAAGCTTTCTTT.